Listed below are T cell receptor beta chains from one sample, sequenced in a study of Graves' ophthalmopathy and Graves' hyperthyroidism. TCRdb processed the multiplex PCR reads anew with MiXCR; each CDR3 protein has one entry. The sample consists of about 1.2 million distinct CDR3 sequences, 35% to 40% of them appearing once. The sequenced sample consisted of peripheral blood or thyroid tissue (not recorded which). These receptor sequences come from an adult man with Graves' hyperthyroidism. Each CDR3 is given with its conserved first and last residue. The D gene is left open where the match is weak. For some rows the clone size is stated as once, few or many, or as a class when expanded; others skip it.

V: TRBV12-3/TRBV12-4
D: -
J: TRBJ1-5
size: -
DNA: TGTGCCAGCGAAGGGGATTGGAATCAGCCCCAGCATTTT
CDR3: CASEGDWNQPQHF

V: TRBV5-1
D: -
J: TRBJ1-2
size: -
DNA: TGTGCCAGCAGCTCGGACGCTTCTTATGGCTACACCTTC
CDR3: CASSSDASYGYTF

V: TRBV6-4
D: TRBD2
J: TRBJ2-6
size: -
DNA: TGTGCCAGGACTAGCTCGTTGGGCTTTGGGGCCAACGTCCTGACTTTC
CDR3: CARTSSLGFGANVLTF

V: TRBV6-5
D: -
J: TRBJ2-7
size: few
DNA: TGTGCCAGCAGTTCGCGACGTGGGGGACGGTACGAGCAGTACTTC
CDR3: CASSSRRGGRYEQYF

V: TRBV11-2
D: TRBD1
J: TRBJ1-2
size: -
DNA: TGTGCCAGCAGCCGAAGTGGGGGGGCAGGGGGACCTCCTGGCTACACCTTC
CDR3: CASSRSGGAGGPPGYTF

V: TRBV5-1
D: -
J: TRBJ1-3
size: many
DNA: TGCGCCAGCAGCTTGGAAGTAACTGGAAACACCATATATTTT
CDR3: CASSLEVTGNTIYF

V: TRBV25-1
D: -
J: TRBJ1-6
size: -
DNA: TGTGCCAGCAGAACCAGCGATTCACCCCTCCACTTT
CDR3: CASRTSDSPLHF

V: TRBV10-3
D: TRBD1
J: TRBJ1-1
size: many
DNA: TGTGCCATCACCACAGGGGCCGATAACACTGAAGCTTTCTTT
CDR3: CAITTGADNTEAFF

V: TRBV29-1
D: -
J: TRBJ1-1
size: many
DNA: TGCAGCGTACCAATGAACACTGAAGCTTTCTTT
CDR3: CSVPMNTEAFF

V: TRBV7-2
D: -
J: TRBJ2-5
size: many
DNA: TGTGCCAGCAGCTTAACCATCCGGGGACAAGAGACCCAGTACTTC
CDR3: CASSLTIRGQETQYF

V: TRBV25-1
D: TRBD1
J: TRBJ1-2
size: many
DNA: TGTGCCAGCAGAACTCAGGGGGTCTATGGCTACACCTTC
CDR3: CASRTQGVYGYTF

V: TRBV14
D: TRBD2
J: TRBJ2-2
size: many
DNA: TGTGCCAGCAGCCAAGTTCGGGGGGGCACCGGGGAGCTGTTTTTT
CDR3: CASSQVRGGTGELFF

V: TRBV28
D: -
J: TRBJ1-6
size: -
DNA: TGTGCCAGCAGTTGGTATGGGGGTTGGGATTCACCCCTCCACTTT
CDR3: CASSWYGGWDSPLHF

V: TRBV11-2
D: -
J: TRBJ2-2
size: -
DNA: -
CDR3: CASSYSGKRTPGSCFF

V: TRBV10-3
D: -
J: TRBJ1-2
size: many
DNA: TGTGCCATCACAGAGGGCAACTATGGCTACACCTTC
CDR3: CAITEGNYGYTF

V: TRBV28
D: -
J: TRBJ2-5
size: -
DNA: TGTGCCAGCAGAGCGGCATTGCAGGGATACCAAGAGACCCAGTACTTC
CDR3: CASRAALQGYQETQYF

V: TRBV9
D: -
J: TRBJ1-1
size: many
DNA: TGTGCCAGCAGCTCACAAGGGGGGGAAGCTTTCTTT
CDR3: CASSSQGGEAFF

V: TRBV29-1
D: -
J: TRBJ2-5
size: many
DNA: TGCAGCTGCGAGGCCCGCGGGACCCAGTACTTC
CDR3: CSCEARGTQYF

V: TRBV10-2
D: -
J: TRBJ2-2
size: many
DNA: TGCGCCAGCAGTGCCAGCACGGCCGGGGAGCTGTTTTTT
CDR3: CASSASTAGELFF

V: TRBV7-9
D: TRBD2
J: TRBJ2-5
size: -
DNA: TGTGCCAGCAGCATGGGGCTAGCGGGTCCGGCGGTACAAGAGACCCAGTACTTC
CDR3: CASSMGLAGPAVQETQYF

V: TRBV28
D: TRBD1
J: TRBJ2-5
size: many
DNA: TGTGCCAGCAGCTTCGGACAGGTCCAAGAGACCCAGTACTTC
CDR3: CASSFGQVQETQYF

V: TRBV10-3
D: -
J: TRBJ2-5
size: many
DNA: TGTGCCATCAGTGAGCCGGGAAGCCAAGAGACCCAGTACTTC
CDR3: CAISEPGSQETQYF

V: TRBV7-8
D: -
J: TRBJ2-5
size: many
DNA: TGTGCCAGCAGCTTACAGGGGGGGGGCATCGGCGAGACCCAGTACTTC
CDR3: CASSLQGGGIGETQYF

V: TRBV29-1
D: -
J: TRBJ1-4
size: -
DNA: TGCAGCGCCTTCGGAGATGAGGAACTGTTTTTT
CDR3: CSAFGDEELFF

V: TRBV7-2
D: -
J: TRBJ2-5
size: once
DNA: TGTGCCAGCAGCACCGGGACTGATGGGACCCAGTACTTC
CDR3: CASSTGTDGTQYF

V: TRBV14
D: -
J: TRBJ1-1
size: many
DNA: TGTGCCAGCAGCGAAACAGGGATGGGGAACACTGAAGCTTTCTTT
CDR3: CASSETGMGNTEAFF

V: TRBV4-1
D: -
J: TRBJ2-7
size: -
DNA: TGCGCCAGCAGCCAAGCGATGCCAGTTGATGGAGGCTACGAGCAGTACTTC
CDR3: CASSQAMPVDGGYEQYF

V: TRBV24-1
D: -
J: TRBJ1-1
size: few
DNA: TGTGCCACCAGTGAAACCGGGAGTTACACTGAAGCTTTCTTT
CDR3: CATSETGSYTEAFF

V: TRBV20-1
D: -
J: TRBJ1-4
size: many
DNA: TGCAGTGCCCTGGTTACTAATGAAAAACTGTTTTTT
CDR3: CSALVTNEKLFF

V: TRBV29-1
D: TRBD2
J: TRBJ2-7
size: many
DNA: TGCAGCGTGGGGACTAGCGGGAAAACCTACGAGCAGTACTTC
CDR3: CSVGTSGKTYEQYF

V: TRBV5-6
D: -
J: TRBJ1-1
size: few
DNA: TGTGCCAGCAGCTTGTTCTTTTTTTTGGGGGGGCTAGTGACTGAAGCTTTCTTT
CDR3: CASSLFFFLGGLVTEAFF

V: TRBV10-3
D: TRBD2
J: TRBJ2-6
size: -
DNA: TGTGCCATCAGTGATCGGGGGGAGGAGGGTACATCTGGGGCCAACGTCCTGACTTTC
CDR3: CAISDRGEEGTSGANVLTF

V: TRBV9
D: -
J: TRBJ2-2
size: -
DNA: TGTGCCAGCAGCGTAGGGGTCCACACCGGGGAGCTGTTTTTT
CDR3: CASSVGVHTGELFF

V: TRBV20-1
D: -
J: TRBJ1-2
size: many
DNA: TGCAGTGCTACCGGGGACACAAACTATGGCTACACCTTC
CDR3: CSATGDTNYGYTF

V: TRBV25-1
D: TRBD1
J: TRBJ2-5
size: many
DNA: TGTGCCAGCAGTGAATCTGACAGGGGGTACAAAGAGACCCAGTACTTC
CDR3: CASSESDRGYKETQYF

V: TRBV7-9
D: -
J: TRBJ1-2
size: -
DNA: TGTGCCAGCAGCCTAAATCTTCTCCCAAGTCGACGCCGGGAAGGCTACACCTTC
CDR3: CASSLNLLPSRRREGYTF